The 3 T cell receptor beta chains below were found in one sample sequenced in a study of OX40 agonist ivuxolimab in advanced cancers. Assay used: immunoSEQ multiplex PCR; TCRdb lists only in-frame clones, some missing. The sample consists of 55,000 to 75,000 clones, around 80% of them appearing once. The specimen comprised CD4+ or CD8+ T cells sorted from blood, sampled in a trial of the OX40 agonist ivuxolimab. These receptors originate from an adult with an advanced solid tumor such as melanoma, head and neck, liver or kidney cancer.

J is TRBJ2-3 and V is TRBV6-1; D is possibly TRBD1 or TRBD2 (5 bases each). V lost 2 bases to trimming and J lost 3 bases, with 15 bases between them. This CDR3 contains 16 residues. From germline, CDR1 is MNHNS and CDR2 SASEGT. Here the CDR3 reads CASSETPGRKTDTQYF. DNA of the CDR3: TGTGCCAGCAGTGAAACTCCGGGACGGAAGACAGATACGCAGTATTTT.

V usage is TRBV19 and J usage is TRBJ2-4; D possibly corresponds to TRBD1 (6 bases). The V gene's germline CDR1 is LNHDA and CDR2 SQIVND (reference sequence). The V and J ends lost 4 bases and 9 bases respectively, with 13 bases between them. The CDR3 spans 13 residues. CDR3 bases: TGTGCCAGTAGTACCGGGACACGGGGCATTCAGTACTTC. Protein sequence: CASSTGTRGIQYF.

The rearrangement uses TRBV7-9 and TRBJ2-2; D gene unclear. The CDR3 length is 10 residues. With 7 bases removed from V and 6 bases from J, the gap between germline ends came to 3 bases. Germline lookup yields CDR1 SEHNR and CDR2 FQNEAQ (reference sequence). CDR3 DNA sequence: TGTGCCAGCACGGCCGGGGAGCTGTTTTTT. The encoded protein is CASTAGELFF.